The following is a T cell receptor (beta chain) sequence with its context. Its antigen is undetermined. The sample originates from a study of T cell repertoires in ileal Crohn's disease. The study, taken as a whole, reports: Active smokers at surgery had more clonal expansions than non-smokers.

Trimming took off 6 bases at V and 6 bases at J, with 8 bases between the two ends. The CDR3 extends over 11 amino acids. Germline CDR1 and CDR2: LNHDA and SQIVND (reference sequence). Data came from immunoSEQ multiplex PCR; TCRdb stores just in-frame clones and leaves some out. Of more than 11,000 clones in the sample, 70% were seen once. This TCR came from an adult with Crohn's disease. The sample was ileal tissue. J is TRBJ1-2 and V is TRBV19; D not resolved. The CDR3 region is CASSEGNGYTF. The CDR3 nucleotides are TGTGCCAGTAGCGAAGGGAATGGCTACACCTTC.